The present T cell receptor beta chain was sequenced within a study of blood T cell repertoires in COVID-19. Whole-study context: PBMCs, B-cell-depleted T cells, or T cells provided the cDNA or gDNA that made up the material.

In the source study's methods: Amplifying reference gene primers gave estimates of nucleated cell counts. TCRdb's copy holds only in-frame clones and misses some; the assay was immunoSEQ multiplex PCR. V and J calls and clone size follow that table, whereas D and trimming were derived from the DNA. The table lists 400,000 or so clones, roughly 86% of them singletons. Participant reports of clinical history set cohort assignment. What was sequenced was PBMCs or T cells enriched from blood (not recorded which). This clonotype was sampled from a woman aged 40 to 55 with acute COVID-19.

The CDR3, as DNA: TGTGCCATCAGTGAGAACAACTACGAGCAGTACTTC. Amino acid sequence: CAISENNYEQYF. V and J are TRBV10-3 and TRBJ2-7; unclear D gene. V was clipped by 2 bases and J by 3 bases, with 5 bases between them. The germline V gene has CDR1 ENHRY and CDR2 SYGVKD. CDR3 length: 12 amino acids.